This T cell receptor (beta chain) is from a study of blood T cell repertoires in COVID-19. Turning to the study itself: Samples came from the United States, Italy and Spain, spanning acute and convalescent COVID-19.

Recruitment covered 20 to 25 US areas and drew participants whose ages spanned about 18 to 100 years. Cohort 3 donors were reported recovered after two negative PCRs, clearance, or symptom resolution. Clones were read by immunoSEQ multiplex PCR, and TCRdb kept only the in-frame ones, dropping some. Here the sample spans roughly 400,000 clones, 75% to 90% being singletons. The CDR3 runs 13 residues. The V and J ends lost 2 bases and 1 base respectively, with 5 bases between them. In germline, CDR1 is KGHSH, CDR2 LQKENI. The sequenced sample was PBMCs or T cells enriched from blood (not recorded which). The J gene is TRBJ1-1, the V gene TRBV18, with no clear D. The sequence derives from a man aged 25 to 45 who had recovered from COVID-19. CDR3 in DNA: TGTGCCAGCTCACCAGTAGAGAACACTGAAGCTTTCTTT. As protein: CASSPVENTEAFF.